Shown below are 23 T cell receptor beta chains from a single sample sequenced in a study of cytomegalovirus exposure and HLA in healthy donors. PCR employed 60 Vbeta and 13 Jbeta primers. Clones were sequenced by immunoSEQ multiplex PCR, and TCRdb holds only the in-frame ones, with some missing. The sample holds approximately 150,000 clones, under 90% seen once. The specimen sequenced was PBMCs. The receptors come from a young man in good health and CMV-seronegative.

The chain carries TRBV7-9 and TRBJ2-2; 7 positions agree with TRBD1. Germline trimming cut 5 bases from V and 5 bases from J; bases unmatched to any gene: 17. The CDR3 loop spans 18 amino acids. Germline V gene data show CDR1 as SEHNR and CDR2 as FQNEAQ (reference sequence). The CDR3 region is CASSPLVGYRGLTGELFF. The DNA for the CDR3 is TGTGCCAGCAGCCCCTTGGTAGGATACAGGGGATTAACCGGGGAGCTGTTTTTT. The whole variable domain, remainder taken from reference TRBV7-9 and TRBJ2-2, is DTGVSQNPRHKITKRGQNVTFRCDPISEHNRLYWYRQTLGQGPEFLTYFQNEAQLEKSRLLSDRFSAERPKGSFSTLEIQRTEQGDSAMYLCASSPLVGYRGLTGELFFGEGSRLTVL.

V gene TRBV4-1 combines with J gene TRBJ2-5; tentatively, D is TRBD2 (6 bases). CDR1 is MGHRA, CDR2 YSYEKL, per germline. The CDR3 runs 16 residues. Trimming cost V 5 bases and J 0 bases, with 16 bases left between them. The CDR3 DNA reads as TGCGCCAGCAGCGCTGAGAGCGGAGGGTACCAAGAGACCCAGTACTTC. It specifies CASSAESGGYQETQYF.

The rearrangement joins TRBV9 to TRBJ1-1; a possible D gene is TRBD1 (6 bases). CDR1 and CDR2 from the germline V gene are SGDLS and YYNGEE. CDR3 size: 16 residues. V was cut by 0 bases and J by 0 bases, with 12 bases left in between. The DNA of the CDR3 is TGTGCCAGCAGCGTAGGTTCAGGGGCCCTGAACACTGAAGCTTTCTTT. It specifies CASSVGSGALNTEAFF.

This clone appeared once. The chain has TRBV9 and TRBJ1-4, with 10 bases identical to TRBD1. The CDR3 extends over 16 amino acids. CDR1 and CDR2 from the germline V gene are SGDLS and YYNGEE. V shed 4 bases, J shed 6 bases, and the junction held 9 bases outside the gene matches. CDR3 DNA sequence: TGTGCCAGCAGCCCTTACCTGACAGGGGGCTATGAAAAACTGTTTTTT. It yields the protein CASSPYLTGGYEKLFF.

The CDR3 reads CAGWSYTGELFF. In DNA, the CDR3 is TGTGCCGGATGGAGTTACACCGGGGAGCTGTTTTTT. This sequence joins TRBV30 and TRBJ2-2; the D is unclear. CDR1 and CDR2 from the germline V gene are GTSNPN and SVGIG (reference sequence). V was trimmed by 8 bases and J by 3 bases, leaving 10 bases between them. The CDR3 is 12 amino acids.

The V gene is TRBV2, the J gene TRBJ2-3; 7 bases map to TRBD2. Germline assignment: CDR1 SNHLY and CDR2 FYNNEI. The length of the CDR3 is 15 residues. Trimming removed 6 bases from V and 3 bases from J; junction bases left unmatched: 9. The CDR3 sequence is CASSRLSGATDTQYF. Here the CDR3 DNA reads TGTGCCAGCAGCAGACTAAGCGGGGCTACAGATACGCAGTATTTT.

CDR3 region: CASSGLDSFETQYF. Here the CDR3 DNA reads TGCGCCAGCAGCGGACTAGATTCCTTTGAGACCCAGTACTTC. The chain uses TRBV23-1 and TRBJ2-5; 7 bases agree with TRBD2. TRBV23-1 falls under the ORF class, with uncertain function. V trimming: 6 bases; J trimming: 5 bases; junction bases outside the gene matches: 9. This CDR3 comprises 14 residues.

This chain links TRBV5-1 with TRBJ2-3, with 9 bases that match TRBD1. The junction had 16 bases not matched to a gene; V was cut back by 4 bases and J by 4 bases. This CDR3 is built from 18 residues. Germline V gene data show CDR1 as SGHRS and CDR2 as YFSETQ. CDR3 nucleotides: TGCGCCAGCAGCCCATACAGGGGGCTGGGTGTTCGGGCAGATACGCAGTATTTT. This encodes CASSPYRGLGVRADTQYF.

V usage is TRBV29-1 and J usage is TRBJ2-2, with TRBD1 matching 7 bases. The germline V gene encodes CDR1 SQVTM and CDR2 ANQGSEA. V trimming: 7 bases; J trimming: 1 base; junction bases outside the gene matches: 3. The CDR3 is 13 amino acids. CDR3 in DNA: TGCAGCGCCGACAGGGAGAACACCGGGGAGCTGTTTTTT. This sequence encodes CSADRENTGELFF.

The rearrangement uses TRBV6-1 and TRBJ2-5; weak D call: TRBD2 (7 bases). The CDR3 is 15 amino acids. Germline V CDR1 and CDR2: MNHNS, SASEGT. The germline V and J ends were trimmed by 4 bases and 4 bases, with 16 bases remaining between them. CDR3 residues: CASSGGAGAPETQYF. Written as DNA, the CDR3 is TGTGCCAGCAGTGGGGGGGCGGGAGCCCCAGAGACCCAGTACTTC.

This chain links TRBV7-9 with TRBJ2-7; TRBD1 aligns across 9 bases. J gave up 3 bases and V 5 bases, and 5 bases lay outside the gene matches. This CDR3 is 14 amino acids long. Germline V gives CDR1 SEHNR, CDR2 FQNEAQ (reference sequence). Here the CDR3 DNA reads TGTGCCAGCAGCCCAGGACAGGGGAACTACGAGCAGTACTTC. It is translated as CASSPGQGNYEQYF.

For the CDR3, the DNA is TGTGCCAGCAGGACCAGGGGAGATAATTCACCCCTCCACTTT. Protein product: CASRTRGDNSPLHF. This chain uses TRBV6-6 with TRBJ1-6; TRBD1 might be the D (6 bases). V lost 6 bases and J lost 5, with 11 bases in between. CDR1 and CDR2 (germline): MNHNY, SVGAGI (reference sequence). This CDR3 region has 14 residues.

The chain carries TRBV15 and TRBJ2-3; 13 positions agree with TRBD2. V trimming: 3 bases; J trimming: 0 bases; junction bases outside the gene matches: 6. The germline V gene has CDR1 LNHNV and CDR2 YYDKDF (reference sequence). CDR3 size: 18 residues. The CDR3 sequence is CATSSTSGGAPSTDTQYF. The CDR3 coding sequence is TGTGCCACCAGCAGTACTAGCGGGGGGGCACCTAGCACAGATACGCAGTATTTT.

The chain combines TRBV14 with TRBJ2-7; D perhaps matches TRBD1 (6 bases). The germline gives CDR1 SGHDN, CDR2 FVKESK. CDR3 length equals 15 residues. Between the trimmed V and J ends, which lost 2 bases and 3 bases, there was a span of 14 bases. CDR3 protein: CASSQIGQGYYEQYF. The CDR3 region has the DNA TGTGCCAGCAGCCAAATTGGTCAGGGGTACTACGAGCAGTACTTC.

DNA for the CDR3: TGCGCCAGCAGCTTGGTCGGGGGGCCCTACGAGCAGTACTTC. Translated, it gives CASSLVGGPYEQYF. This chain connects TRBV5-1 to TRBJ2-7; tentatively, D is TRBD2 (7 bases). CDR3 length: 14 amino acids. The V gene lost 0 bases and the J gene lost 2 bases, with 9 bases spanning the gap. Germline-derived CDR1 and CDR2 are SGHRS and YFSETQ.

This clone occurred once. The CDR3 nucleotides are TGTGCCAGCAGCAGACTAGCGGGGGGCATAAACACCGGGGAGCTGTTTTTT. This gives the protein CASSRLAGGINTGELFF. The chain has TRBV11-3 and TRBJ2-2; 13 positions match TRBD2. Germline V gene sequence: CDR1 SGHNT, CDR2 YENEEA. Trimming took 5 bases from V and 2 from J; bases not matched to a gene: 5. The CDR3 loop spans 17 amino acids.

The chain couples TRBV28 to TRBJ1-5; D call uncertain. The CDR3 sequence is 12 residues long. CDR1 is MDHEN and CDR2 is SYDVKM in the germline V gene. Deletions cut 7 bases from V and 6 bases from J, with 10 bases between. The CDR3 sequence is CASTVGSQPQHF. CDR3 sequence (DNA): TGTGCCAGCACCGTGGGGAGTCAGCCCCAGCATTTT.

The chain employs TRBV9 and TRBJ1-2, with D hard to call. With 0 bases removed from V and 4 bases from J, the gap between germline ends came to 13 bases. Germline V CDR1 and CDR2: SGDLS, YYNGEE. This CDR3 region has 15 residues. CDR3 sequence reads: CASSVGLLQGYGYTF. CDR3 in DNA: TGTGCCAGCAGCGTAGGACTGTTGCAAGGCTATGGCTACACCTTC.

The rearrangement links TRBV5-6 to TRBJ2-7; D is possibly TRBD1 (6 bases). This CDR3 contains 14 residues. The germline gives CDR1 SGHDT, CDR2 YYEEEE. The V gene lost 0 bases and the J gene lost 4 bases, with 11 bases spanning the gap. The CDR3 DNA reads as TGTGCCAGCAGCTTGGCAGGGGACGATTACGAGCAGTACTTC. Protein: CASSLAGDDYEQYF.

The V call is TRBV27, the J call TRBJ1-4; 10 bases line up with TRBD1. V shed 9 bases and J 4 bases; nucleotides not matched to a gene: 2. Per the germline V gene, CDR1 is MNHEY and CDR2 is SMNVEV (reference sequence). The CDR3 runs to 13 residues. The CDR3 DNA reads as TGTGCCAGTCGGGACAGGGGTAATGAAAAACTGTTTTTT. Residues: CASRDRGNEKLFF.

The chain links TRBV6-5 to TRBJ1-1; the match to TRBD1 covers 7 bases. The germline CDR1 and CDR2 sequences are MNHEY and SVGAGI. The CDR3 contains 12 residues. With V trimmed by 6 bases and J by 5 bases, 3 bases remained unmatched. The DNA for the CDR3 is TGTGCCAGCAGCCAACAGGGGACTGAAGCTTTCTTT. Translating gives CASSQQGTEAFF.

The chain uses TRBV4-2 and TRBJ1-2; TRBD1 agrees at 12 bases. Per the germline V gene, CDR1 is LGHNA and CDR2 is YNFKEQ. The V gene end was trimmed by 3 bases and the J gene end by 7 bases; junction bases not matched to a gene: 9. This CDR3 is 16 amino acids long. CDR3 coding DNA: TGTGCCAGCAGCCAGTTCTCGGGACAGGGGGCCCTTGGCTACACCTTC. The encoded protein is CASSQFSGQGALGYTF.

The rearrangement links TRBV5-4 to TRBJ2-1, with a weak D call TRBD1 (5 bases). Trimming left V 0 bases short and J 5 bases short, with 6 bases between. CDR1 and CDR2 (germline): SGHNT, YYREEE (reference sequence). The CDR3 spans 13 residues. The CDR3: CASSLAGNNEQFF. The CDR3 coding sequence is TGTGCCAGCAGCTTGGCAGGGAACAATGAGCAGTTCTTC.